This T cell receptor beta chain was found in a study of shared clonotypes between healthy human individuals. Each donor was a Caucasian adult residing in Nashville, Tennessee. The protocol was immunoSEQ multiplex PCR, while the TCRdb copy is restricted to in-frame clones and leaves out a portion. This sample has 150,000 to 200,000 clones, with approximately 70% found just once. This CDR3 has 13 amino acids. V lost 5 bases and J lost 8, with 15 bases in between. Germline loops: CDR1 MNHEY, CDR2 SVGAGI. Input material: memory CD4+ T cells sorted from blood. Subset denoted: CD45RA-negative fraction. The source of this sequence is a young man in good health. This sequence joins TRBV6-5 and TRBJ1-2; D uncertain. The CDR3 nucleotides read TGTGCCAGCAGTCCTGGTCTACGTCAAGGCTACACCTTC. It encodes CASSPGLRQGYTF.